This T cell receptor (beta chain) was obtained from a study of blood T cell repertoires in COVID-19. Study-level background: COVID-19 samples from acute and convalescent phases originated in the United States, Italy and Spain. PBMCs, B-cell-depleted T cells, or T cells provided the cDNA or gDNA that made up the material.

Using immunoSEQ multiplex PCR, the repertoire was profiled, and TCRdb retains in-frame clones only, with some absent. The table has about 260,000 clones, 85% to 90% seen once. Germline trimming cut 6 bases from V and 3 bases from J; bases unmatched to any gene: 4. The CDR3 extends over 14 amino acids. CDR1 is SNHLY and CDR2 is FYNNEI in the germline V gene. This clone was observed a single time. Input material: peripheral blood. The receptor was derived from a woman aged 40-49 years who had recovered from COVID-19. The rearrangement uses TRBV2 and TRBJ1-4; the match to TRBD1 covers 7 bases. CDR3 loop: CASSRDSSNEKLFF. The CDR3 coding sequence is TGTGCCAGCAGCAGGGACAGTTCTAATGAAAAACTGTTTTTT.